The sequence of this TCR beta chain was determined in a study of T-cell reconstitution after alpha-beta-depleted transplantation in children. This clonotype was seen a handful of times. Unique molecular identifiers were used in preparing the TCRbeta library. Using its own MiXCR run on the PCR reads, TCRdb lists one record per CDR3 protein. The sample includes hundreds of thousands of distinct CDR3 sequences, 16% seen only once; the top ten take just under 5%. The sequencing used PBMCs, mostly from graft donor cells, collected 360 days after TCRalphabeta/CD19-depleted stem cell transplant. The clonotype was recovered from a male patient younger than 18 who had a stem cell transplant for acute lymphoblastic leukemia, so the T cells may come from the graft donor.

This CDR3 is CASSRDTLYYEQYF. CDR3 nucleotides: TGTGCCAGCAGCCGGGACACACTCTACTACGAGCAGTACTTC. J is TRBJ2-7 and V is TRBV5-8, with D tentatively TRBD1 (6 bases). Germline V lookup: CDR1 SGHTS, CDR2 YDEGEE. Deletions cut 4 bases from V and 3 bases from J, with 14 bases between. The CDR3 is made up of 14 amino acids. The variable domain in full, with the rest retrieved from reference TRBV5-8 and TRBJ2-7, is EAGVTQSPTHLIKTRGQQATLRCSPISGHTSVYWYQQALGLGLQFLLWYDEGEERNRGNFPPRFSGRQFPNYSSELNVNALELEDSALYLCASSRDTLYYEQYFGPGTRLTVT.